The clone carrying this T cell receptor beta chain was counted between two and nine times. The CDR3 runs to 13 residues. V gave up 5 bases and J gave up 7 bases, with 14 bases separating them. Germline CDR1 SQVTM, CDR2 ANQGSEA. The data are from a study of identical twins. TCRdb reprocessed the 5' RACE reads via MiXCR and lists one record per CDR3 protein. In the table there are a few hundred thousand distinct CDR3 sequences, 20% to 25% of which are singletons. This sample also belongs to another study, concerning T cells expressing NK-cell markers. From that study: The authors derived TCR beta repertoires from sorted CD3+CD56+NKG2C+, CD3+CD56+NKG2C- and CD3+CD56-NKG2C+ T cells.

Sequenced material: CD4+ T cells sorted from blood. J is TRBJ1-4 and V is TRBV29-1; D is unresolved. The sequence came from a woman aged 18-29 years in good health. The CDR3 protein is CSVTGPWGEKLFF. Written as DNA, the CDR3 is TGCAGCGTTACCGGGCCCTGGGGTGAAAAACTGTTTTTT.